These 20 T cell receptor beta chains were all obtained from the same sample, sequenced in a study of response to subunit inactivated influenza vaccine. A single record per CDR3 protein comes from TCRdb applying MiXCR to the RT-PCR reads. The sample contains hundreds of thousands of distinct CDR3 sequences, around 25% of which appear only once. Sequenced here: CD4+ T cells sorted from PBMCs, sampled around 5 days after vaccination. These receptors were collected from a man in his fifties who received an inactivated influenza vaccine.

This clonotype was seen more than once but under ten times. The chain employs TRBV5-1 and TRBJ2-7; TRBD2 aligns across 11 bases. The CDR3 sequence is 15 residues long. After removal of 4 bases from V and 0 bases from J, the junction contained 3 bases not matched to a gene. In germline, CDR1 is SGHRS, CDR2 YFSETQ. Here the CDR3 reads CASSQTSGTSYEQYF. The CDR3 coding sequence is TGCGCCAGCAGCCAGACTAGCGGGACCTCCTACGAGCAGTACTTC.

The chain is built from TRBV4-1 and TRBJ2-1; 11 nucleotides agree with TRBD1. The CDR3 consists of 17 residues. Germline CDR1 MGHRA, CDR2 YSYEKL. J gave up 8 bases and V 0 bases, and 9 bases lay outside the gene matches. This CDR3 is CASSQDSRTGGKDEQFF. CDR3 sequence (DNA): TGCGCCAGCAGCCAAGATTCGAGGACAGGGGGCAAGGATGAGCAGTTCTTC.

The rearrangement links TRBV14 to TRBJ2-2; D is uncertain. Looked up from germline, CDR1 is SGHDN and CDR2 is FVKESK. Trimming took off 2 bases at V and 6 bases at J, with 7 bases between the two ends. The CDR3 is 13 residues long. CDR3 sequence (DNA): TGTGCCAGCAGCCAATTCCAGTCCGGGGAGCTGTTTTTT. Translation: CASSQFQSGELFF.

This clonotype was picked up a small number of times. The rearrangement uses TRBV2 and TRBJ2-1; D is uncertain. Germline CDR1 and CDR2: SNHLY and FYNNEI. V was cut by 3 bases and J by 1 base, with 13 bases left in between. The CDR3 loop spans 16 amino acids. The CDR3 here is CASSDSASFSYNEQFF. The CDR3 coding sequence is TGTGCCAGCAGTGATTCGGCCAGCTTTTCCTACAATGAGCAGTTCTTC.

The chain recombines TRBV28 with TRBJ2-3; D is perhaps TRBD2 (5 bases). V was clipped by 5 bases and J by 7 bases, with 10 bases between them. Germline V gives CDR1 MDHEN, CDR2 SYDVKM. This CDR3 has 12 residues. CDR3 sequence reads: CASSLMTNTQYF. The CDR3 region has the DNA TGTGCCAGCAGTCTCATGACTAATACGCAGTATTTT.

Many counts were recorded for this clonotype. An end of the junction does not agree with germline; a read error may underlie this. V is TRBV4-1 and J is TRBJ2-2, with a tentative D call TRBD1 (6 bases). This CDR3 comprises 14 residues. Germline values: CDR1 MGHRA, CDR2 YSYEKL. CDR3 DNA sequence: TGCGCCAGTAGCCAAGACTGGGGGCCCGGGGAGCTGTTTTTT. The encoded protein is CASSQDWGPGELFF.

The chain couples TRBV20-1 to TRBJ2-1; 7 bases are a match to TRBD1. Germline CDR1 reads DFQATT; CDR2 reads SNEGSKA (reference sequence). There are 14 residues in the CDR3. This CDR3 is CSRPSGGTYNEQFF. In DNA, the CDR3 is TGCAGCCGCCCGTCAGGGGGTACCTACAATGAGCAGTTCTTC.

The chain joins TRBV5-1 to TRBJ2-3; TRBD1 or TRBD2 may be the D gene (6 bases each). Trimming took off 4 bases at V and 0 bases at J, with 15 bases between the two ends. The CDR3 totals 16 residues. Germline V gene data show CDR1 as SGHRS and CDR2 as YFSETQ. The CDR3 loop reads CASSGGTSSSTDTQYF. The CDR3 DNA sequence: TGCGCCAGCAGCGGCGGGACATCCTCTAGCACAGATACGCAGTATTTT.

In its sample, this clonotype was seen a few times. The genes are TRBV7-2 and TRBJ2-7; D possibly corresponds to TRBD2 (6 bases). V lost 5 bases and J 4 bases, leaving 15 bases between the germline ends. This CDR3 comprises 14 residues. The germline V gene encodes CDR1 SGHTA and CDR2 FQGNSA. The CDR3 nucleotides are TGTGCCAGCAGCCCTCGACGGGGGTTATACGAGCAGTACTTC. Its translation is CASSPRRGLYEQYF.

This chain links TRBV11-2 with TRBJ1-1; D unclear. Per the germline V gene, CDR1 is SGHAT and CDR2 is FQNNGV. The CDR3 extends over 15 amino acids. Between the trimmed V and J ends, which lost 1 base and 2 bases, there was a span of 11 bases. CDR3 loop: CASSLAMGINTEAFF. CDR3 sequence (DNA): TGTGCCAGCAGCTTAGCGATGGGAATCAACACTGAAGCTTTCTTT.

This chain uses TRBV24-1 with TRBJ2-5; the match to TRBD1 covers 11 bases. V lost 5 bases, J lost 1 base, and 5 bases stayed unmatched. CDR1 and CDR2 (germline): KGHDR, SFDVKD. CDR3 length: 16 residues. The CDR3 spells CATSAVGQGVQETQYF. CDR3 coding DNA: TGTGCCACCAGTGCCGTGGGACAGGGGGTCCAAGAGACCCAGTACTTC.

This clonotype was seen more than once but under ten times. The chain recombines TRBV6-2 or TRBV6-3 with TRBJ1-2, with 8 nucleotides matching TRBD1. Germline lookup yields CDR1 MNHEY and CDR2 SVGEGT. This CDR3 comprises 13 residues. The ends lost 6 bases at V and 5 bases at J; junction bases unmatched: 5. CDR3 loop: CASSSDREYGYTF. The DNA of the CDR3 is TGTGCCAGCAGCTCGGACAGGGAGTATGGCTACACCTTC.

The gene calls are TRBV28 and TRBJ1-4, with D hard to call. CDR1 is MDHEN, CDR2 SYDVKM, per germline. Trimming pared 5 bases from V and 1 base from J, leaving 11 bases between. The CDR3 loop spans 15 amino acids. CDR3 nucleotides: TGTGCCAGCAGTCCCTTCACCGGAACTAATGAAAAACTGTTTTTT. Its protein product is CASSPFTGTNEKLFF.

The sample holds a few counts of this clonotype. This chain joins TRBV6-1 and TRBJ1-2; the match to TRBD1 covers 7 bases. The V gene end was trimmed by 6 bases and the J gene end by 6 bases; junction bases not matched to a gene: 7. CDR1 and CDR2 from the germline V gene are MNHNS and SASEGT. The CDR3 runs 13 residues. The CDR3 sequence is CASRDTGDHGYTF. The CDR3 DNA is TGTGCCAGCAGGGACACAGGGGACCATGGCTACACCTTC.

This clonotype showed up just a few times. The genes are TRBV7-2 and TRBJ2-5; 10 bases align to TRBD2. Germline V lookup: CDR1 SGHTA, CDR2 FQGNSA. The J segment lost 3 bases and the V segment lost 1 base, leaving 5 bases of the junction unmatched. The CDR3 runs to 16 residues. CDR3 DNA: TGTGCCAGCAGCTTAGTTCGGACTAGCGGCGAAGAGACCCAGTACTTC. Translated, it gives CASSLVRTSGEETQYF.

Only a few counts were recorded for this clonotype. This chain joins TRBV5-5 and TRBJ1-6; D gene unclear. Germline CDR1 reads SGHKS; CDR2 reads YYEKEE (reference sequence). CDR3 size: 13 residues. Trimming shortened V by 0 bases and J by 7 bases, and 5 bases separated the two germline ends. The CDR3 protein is CASSLGPNSPLHF. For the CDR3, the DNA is TGTGCCAGCAGCTTGGGACCGAATTCACCCCTCCACTTT.

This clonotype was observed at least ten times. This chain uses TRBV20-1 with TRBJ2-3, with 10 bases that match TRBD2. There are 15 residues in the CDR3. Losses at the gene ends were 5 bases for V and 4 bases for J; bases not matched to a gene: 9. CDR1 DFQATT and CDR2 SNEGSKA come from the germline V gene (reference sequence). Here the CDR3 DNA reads TGCAGTGCTGTCCCGGGACTAGCGATGGCAGATACGCAGTATTTT. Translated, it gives CSAVPGLAMADTQYF.

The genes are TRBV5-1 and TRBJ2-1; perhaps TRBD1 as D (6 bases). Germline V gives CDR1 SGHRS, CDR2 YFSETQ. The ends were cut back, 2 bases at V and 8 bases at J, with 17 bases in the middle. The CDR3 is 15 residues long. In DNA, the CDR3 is TGCGCCAGCAGCTTCAGTCAGGGGATTGTGTATGAGCAGTTCTTC. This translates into CASSFSQGIVYEQFF.

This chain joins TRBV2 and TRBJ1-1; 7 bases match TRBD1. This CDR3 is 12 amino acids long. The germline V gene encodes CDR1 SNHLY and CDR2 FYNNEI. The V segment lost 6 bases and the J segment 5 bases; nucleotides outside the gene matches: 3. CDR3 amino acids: CASSQGVTEAFF. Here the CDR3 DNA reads TGTGCCAGCAGCCAGGGGGTAACTGAAGCTTTCTTT.

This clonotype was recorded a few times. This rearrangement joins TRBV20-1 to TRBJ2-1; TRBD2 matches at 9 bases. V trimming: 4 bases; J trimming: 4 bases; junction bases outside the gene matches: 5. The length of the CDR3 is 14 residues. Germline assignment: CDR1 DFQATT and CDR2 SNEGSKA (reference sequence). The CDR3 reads CSAISLAGYNEQFF. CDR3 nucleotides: TGCAGTGCTATATCACTAGCGGGTTACAATGAGCAGTTCTTC.